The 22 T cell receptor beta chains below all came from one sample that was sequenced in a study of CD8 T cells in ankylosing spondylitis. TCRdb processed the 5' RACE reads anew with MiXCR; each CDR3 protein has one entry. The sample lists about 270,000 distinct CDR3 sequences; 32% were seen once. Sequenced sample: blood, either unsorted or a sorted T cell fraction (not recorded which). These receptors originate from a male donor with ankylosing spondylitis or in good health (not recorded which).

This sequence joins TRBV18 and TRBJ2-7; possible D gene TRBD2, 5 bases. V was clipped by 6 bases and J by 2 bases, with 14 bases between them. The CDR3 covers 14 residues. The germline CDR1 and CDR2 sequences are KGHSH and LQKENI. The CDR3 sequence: CASSRAAGTYEQYF. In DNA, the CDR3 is TGTGCCAGCTCGCGAGCGGCGGGTACCTACGAGCAGTACTTC.

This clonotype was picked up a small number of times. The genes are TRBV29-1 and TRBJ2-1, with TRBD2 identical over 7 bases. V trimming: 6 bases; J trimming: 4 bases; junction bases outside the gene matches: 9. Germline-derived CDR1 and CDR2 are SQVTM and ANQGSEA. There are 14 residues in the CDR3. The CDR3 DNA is TGCAGCGTACCACCGGACGGGGGGTACAATGAGCAGTTCTTC. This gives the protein CSVPPDGGYNEQFF.

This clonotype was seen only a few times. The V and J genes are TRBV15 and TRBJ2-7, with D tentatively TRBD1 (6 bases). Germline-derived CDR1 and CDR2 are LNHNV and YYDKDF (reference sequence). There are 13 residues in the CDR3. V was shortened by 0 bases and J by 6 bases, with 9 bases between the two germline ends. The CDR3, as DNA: TGTGCCACCAGCAGAGAATGGACAGTCGAGCAGTACTTC. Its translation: CATSREWTVEQYF.

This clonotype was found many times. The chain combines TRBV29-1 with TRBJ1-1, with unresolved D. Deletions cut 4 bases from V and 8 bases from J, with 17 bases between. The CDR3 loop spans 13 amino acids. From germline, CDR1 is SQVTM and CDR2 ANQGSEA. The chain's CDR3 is CSVVQTTGLEAFF. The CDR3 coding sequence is TGCAGCGTTGTGCAGACAACTGGGCTAGAAGCTTTCTTT.

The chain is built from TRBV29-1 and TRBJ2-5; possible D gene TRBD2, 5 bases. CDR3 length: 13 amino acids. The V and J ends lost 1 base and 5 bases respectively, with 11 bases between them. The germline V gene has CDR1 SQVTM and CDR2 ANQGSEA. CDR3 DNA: TGCAGCGTTGAAGTGGCGCGAGGGGAGACCCAGTACTTC. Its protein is CSVEVARGETQYF.

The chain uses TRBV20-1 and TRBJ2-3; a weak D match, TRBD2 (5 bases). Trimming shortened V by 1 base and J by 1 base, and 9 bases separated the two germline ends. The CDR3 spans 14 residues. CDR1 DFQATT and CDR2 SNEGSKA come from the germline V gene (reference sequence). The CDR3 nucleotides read TGCAGTGCTAGAGTTGCGGAGGGCACAGATACGCAGTATTTT. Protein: CSARVAEGTDTQYF.

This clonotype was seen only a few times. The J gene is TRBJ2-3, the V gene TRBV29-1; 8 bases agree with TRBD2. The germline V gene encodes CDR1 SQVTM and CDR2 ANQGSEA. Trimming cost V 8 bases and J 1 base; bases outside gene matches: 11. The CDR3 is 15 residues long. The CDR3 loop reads CSTTGTRDRTDTQYF. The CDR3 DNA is TGCAGCACAACCGGGACTAGGGACCGCACAGATACGCAGTATTTT.

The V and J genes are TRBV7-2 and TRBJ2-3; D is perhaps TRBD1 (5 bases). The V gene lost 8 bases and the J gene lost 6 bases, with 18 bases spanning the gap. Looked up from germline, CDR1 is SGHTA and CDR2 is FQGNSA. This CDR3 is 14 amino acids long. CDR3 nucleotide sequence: TGTGCCAGCTCTCCGGCGGCAGGGTTGGATACGCAGTATTTT. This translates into CASSPAAGLDTQYF.

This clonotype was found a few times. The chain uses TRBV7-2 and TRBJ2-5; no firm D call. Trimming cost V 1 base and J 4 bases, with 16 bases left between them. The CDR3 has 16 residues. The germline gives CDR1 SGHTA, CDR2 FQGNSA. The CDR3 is CASSLVDVRWGETQYF. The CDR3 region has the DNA TGTGCCAGCAGCTTAGTAGACGTCCGTTGGGGAGAGACCCAGTACTTC.

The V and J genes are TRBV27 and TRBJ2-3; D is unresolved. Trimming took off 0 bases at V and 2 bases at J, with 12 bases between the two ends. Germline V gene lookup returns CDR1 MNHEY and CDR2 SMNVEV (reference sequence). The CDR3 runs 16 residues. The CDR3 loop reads CASSLSPRSSTDTQYF. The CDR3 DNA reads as TGTGCCAGCAGTTTATCTCCCAGGAGCTCCACAGATACGCAGTATTTT.

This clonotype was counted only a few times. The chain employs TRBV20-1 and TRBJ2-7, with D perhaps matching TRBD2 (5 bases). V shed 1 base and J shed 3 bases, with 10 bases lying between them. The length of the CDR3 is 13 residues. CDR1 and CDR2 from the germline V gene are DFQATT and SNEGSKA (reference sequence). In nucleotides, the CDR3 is TGCAGTGCTAGAGGCAAGCGGCTCTACGAGCAGTACTTC. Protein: CSARGKRLYEQYF.

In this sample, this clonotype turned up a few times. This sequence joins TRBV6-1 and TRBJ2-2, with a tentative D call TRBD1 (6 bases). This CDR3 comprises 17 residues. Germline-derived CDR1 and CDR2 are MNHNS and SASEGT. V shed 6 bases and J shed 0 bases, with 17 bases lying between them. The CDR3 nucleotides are TGTGCCAGCAGCGTTTGGACAGACTCGACGAACACCGGGGAGCTGTTTTTT. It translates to CASSVWTDSTNTGELFF.

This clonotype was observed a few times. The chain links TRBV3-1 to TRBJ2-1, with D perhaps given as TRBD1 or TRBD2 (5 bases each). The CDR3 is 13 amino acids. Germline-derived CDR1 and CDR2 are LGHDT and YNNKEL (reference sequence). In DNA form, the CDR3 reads TGTGCTGTTTGCCGGGACGCCTCCAATGAGCAGTTCTTC. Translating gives CAVCRDASNEQFF.

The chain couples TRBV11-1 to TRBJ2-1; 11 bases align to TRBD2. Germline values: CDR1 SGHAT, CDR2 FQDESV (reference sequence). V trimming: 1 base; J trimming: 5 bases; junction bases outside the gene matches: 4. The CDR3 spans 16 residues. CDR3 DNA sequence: TGTGCCAGCAGCTTAGAGCCTAGCGGGGGGCACAATGAGCAGTTCTTC. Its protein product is CASSLEPSGGHNEQFF.

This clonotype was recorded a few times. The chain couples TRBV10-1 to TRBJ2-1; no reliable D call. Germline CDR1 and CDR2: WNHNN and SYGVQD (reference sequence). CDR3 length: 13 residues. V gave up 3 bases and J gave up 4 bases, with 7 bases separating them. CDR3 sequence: CASSESLYNEQFF. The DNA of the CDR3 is TGCGCCAGCAGTGAATCACTGTACAATGAGCAGTTCTTC.

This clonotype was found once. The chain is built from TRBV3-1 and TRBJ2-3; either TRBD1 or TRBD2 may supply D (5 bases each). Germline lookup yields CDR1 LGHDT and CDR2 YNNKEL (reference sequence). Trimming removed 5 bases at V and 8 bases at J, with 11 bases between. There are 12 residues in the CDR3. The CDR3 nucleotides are TGTGCCAGCAGCGTAGTTGGGGGTACGCAGTATTTT. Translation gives CASSVVGGTQYF.

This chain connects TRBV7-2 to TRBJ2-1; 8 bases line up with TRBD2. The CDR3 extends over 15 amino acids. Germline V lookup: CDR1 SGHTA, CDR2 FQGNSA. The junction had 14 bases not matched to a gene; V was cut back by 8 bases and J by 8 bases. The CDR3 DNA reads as TGTGCCAGCCGTCCAACCCCTATAGCGGGGCATGAGCAGTTCTTC. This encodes CASRPTPIAGHEQFF.

The CDR3 sequence is CSVERGTGGSYNEQFF. The CDR3 DNA reads TGCAGCGTTGAAAGAGGGACAGGGGGGTCCTACAATGAGCAGTTCTTC. The V and J genes are TRBV29-1 and TRBJ2-1, with 11 bases matching TRBD1. Germline assignment: CDR1 SQVTM and CDR2 ANQGSEA. V lost 2 bases to trimming and J lost 1 base; unmatched junction nucleotides: 4. The CDR3 is 16 residues long.

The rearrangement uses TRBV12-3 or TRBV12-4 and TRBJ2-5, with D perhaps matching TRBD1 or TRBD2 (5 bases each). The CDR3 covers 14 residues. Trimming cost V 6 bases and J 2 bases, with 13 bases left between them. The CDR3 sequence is CASSPWDQQETQYF. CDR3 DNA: TGTGCCAGCAGCCCTTGGGACCAACAAGAGACCCAGTACTTC.

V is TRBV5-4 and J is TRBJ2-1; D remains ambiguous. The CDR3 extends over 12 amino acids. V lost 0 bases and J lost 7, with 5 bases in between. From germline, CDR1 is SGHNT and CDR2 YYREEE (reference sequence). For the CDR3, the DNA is TGTGCCAGCAGCTTGGTAGAGAATGAGCAGTTCTTC. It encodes CASSLVENEQFF.

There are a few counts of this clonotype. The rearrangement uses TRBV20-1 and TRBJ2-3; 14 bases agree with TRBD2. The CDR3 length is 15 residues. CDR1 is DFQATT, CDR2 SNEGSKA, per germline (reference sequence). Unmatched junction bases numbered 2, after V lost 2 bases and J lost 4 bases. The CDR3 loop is CSARKTSGGADTQYF. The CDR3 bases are TGCAGTGCTAGAAAGACTAGCGGGGGGGCAGATACGCAGTATTTT.

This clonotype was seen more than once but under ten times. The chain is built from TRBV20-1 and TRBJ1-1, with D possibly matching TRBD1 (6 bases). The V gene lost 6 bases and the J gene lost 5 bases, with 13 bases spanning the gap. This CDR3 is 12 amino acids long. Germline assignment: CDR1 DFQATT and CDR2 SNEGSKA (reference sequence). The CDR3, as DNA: TGCAGTGCGCCCGGGGGGCTAACTGAAGCTTTCTTT. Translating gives CSAPGGLTEAFF.